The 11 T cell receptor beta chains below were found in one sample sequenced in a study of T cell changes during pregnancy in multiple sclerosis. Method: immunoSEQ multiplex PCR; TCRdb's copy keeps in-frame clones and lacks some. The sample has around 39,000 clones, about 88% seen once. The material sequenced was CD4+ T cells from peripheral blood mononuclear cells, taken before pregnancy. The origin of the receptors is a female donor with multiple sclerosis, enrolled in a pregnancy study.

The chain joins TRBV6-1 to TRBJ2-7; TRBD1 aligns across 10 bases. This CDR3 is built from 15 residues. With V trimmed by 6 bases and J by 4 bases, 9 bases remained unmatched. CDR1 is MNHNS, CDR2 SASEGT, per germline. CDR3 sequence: CASRPPGQGKYEQYF. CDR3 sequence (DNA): TGTGCCAGCAGGCCTCCGGGACAGGGGAAATACGAGCAGTACTTC.

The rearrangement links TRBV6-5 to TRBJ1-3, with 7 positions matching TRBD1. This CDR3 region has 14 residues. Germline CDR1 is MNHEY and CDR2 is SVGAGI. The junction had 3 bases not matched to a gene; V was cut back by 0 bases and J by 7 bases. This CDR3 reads CASSYSQGGNTIYF. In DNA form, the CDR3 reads TGTGCCAGCAGTTACTCCCAGGGGGGTAACACCATATATTTT.

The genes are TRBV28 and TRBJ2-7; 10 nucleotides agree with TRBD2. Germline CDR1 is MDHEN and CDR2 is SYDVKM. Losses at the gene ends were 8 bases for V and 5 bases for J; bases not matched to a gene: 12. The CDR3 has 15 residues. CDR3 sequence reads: CASSAGGPRDDEQYF. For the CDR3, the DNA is TGTGCCAGCTCAGCGGGAGGGCCGAGAGACGACGAGCAGTACTTC.

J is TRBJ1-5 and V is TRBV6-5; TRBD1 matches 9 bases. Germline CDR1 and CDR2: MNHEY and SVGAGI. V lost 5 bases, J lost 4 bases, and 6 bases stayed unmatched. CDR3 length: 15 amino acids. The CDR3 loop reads CASSAGTGMNQPQHF. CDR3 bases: TGTGCCAGCAGTGCCGGGACAGGGATGAATCAGCCCCAGCATTTT.

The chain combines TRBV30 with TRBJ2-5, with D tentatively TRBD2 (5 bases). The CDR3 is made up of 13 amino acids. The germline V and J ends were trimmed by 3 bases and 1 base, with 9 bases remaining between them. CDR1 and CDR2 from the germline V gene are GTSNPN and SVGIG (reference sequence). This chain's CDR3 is CAWSWEFQETQYF. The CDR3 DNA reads TGTGCCTGGAGCTGGGAGTTCCAAGAGACCCAGTACTTC.

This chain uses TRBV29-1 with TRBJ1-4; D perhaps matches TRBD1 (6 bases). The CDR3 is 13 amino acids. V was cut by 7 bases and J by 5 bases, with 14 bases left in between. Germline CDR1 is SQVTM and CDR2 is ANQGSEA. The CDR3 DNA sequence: TGCAGCGCTCGGACAGACACAAATGAAAAACTGTTTTTT. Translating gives CSARTDTNEKLFF.

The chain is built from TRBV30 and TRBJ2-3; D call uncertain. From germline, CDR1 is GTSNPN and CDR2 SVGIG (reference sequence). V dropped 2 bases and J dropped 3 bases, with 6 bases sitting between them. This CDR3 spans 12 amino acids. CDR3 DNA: TGTGCCTGGAGTCCGACTACAGATACGCAGTATTTT. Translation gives CAWSPTTDTQYF.

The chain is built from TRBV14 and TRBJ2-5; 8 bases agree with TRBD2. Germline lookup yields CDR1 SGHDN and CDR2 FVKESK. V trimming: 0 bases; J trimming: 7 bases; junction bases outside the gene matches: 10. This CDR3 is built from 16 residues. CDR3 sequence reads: CASSQDSIAGKATQYF. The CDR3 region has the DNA TGTGCCAGCAGCCAAGACTCAATAGCGGGGAAGGCGACCCAGTACTTC.

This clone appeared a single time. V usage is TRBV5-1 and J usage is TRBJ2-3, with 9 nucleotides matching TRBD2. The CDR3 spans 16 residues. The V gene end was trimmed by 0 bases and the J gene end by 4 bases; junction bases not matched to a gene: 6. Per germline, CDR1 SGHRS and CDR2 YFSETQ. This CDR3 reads CASSLEASGKADTQYF. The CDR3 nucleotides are TGCGCCAGCAGCTTGGAGGCTAGCGGGAAGGCAGATACGCAGTATTTT. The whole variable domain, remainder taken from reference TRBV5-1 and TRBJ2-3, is KAGVTQTPRYLIKTRGQQVTLSCSPISGHRSVSWYQQTPGQGLQFLFEYFSETQRNKGNFPGRFSGRQFSNSRSEMNVSTLELGDSALYLCASSLEASGKADTQYFGPGTRLTVL.

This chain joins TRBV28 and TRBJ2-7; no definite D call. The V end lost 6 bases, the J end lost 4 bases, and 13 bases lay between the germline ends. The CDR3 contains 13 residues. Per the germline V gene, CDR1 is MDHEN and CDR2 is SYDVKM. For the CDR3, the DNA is TGTGCCAGCAGGGATCCCCTAGGTTACGAGCAGTACTTC. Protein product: CASRDPLGYEQYF.

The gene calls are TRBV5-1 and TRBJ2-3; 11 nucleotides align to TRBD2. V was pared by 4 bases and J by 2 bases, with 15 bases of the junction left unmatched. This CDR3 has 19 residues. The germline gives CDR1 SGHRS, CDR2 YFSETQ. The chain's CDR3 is CASSRGQPGLAVPTDTQYF. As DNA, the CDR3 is TGCGCCAGCAGCCGGGGACAACCGGGACTAGCGGTACCCACAGATACGCAGTATTTT.